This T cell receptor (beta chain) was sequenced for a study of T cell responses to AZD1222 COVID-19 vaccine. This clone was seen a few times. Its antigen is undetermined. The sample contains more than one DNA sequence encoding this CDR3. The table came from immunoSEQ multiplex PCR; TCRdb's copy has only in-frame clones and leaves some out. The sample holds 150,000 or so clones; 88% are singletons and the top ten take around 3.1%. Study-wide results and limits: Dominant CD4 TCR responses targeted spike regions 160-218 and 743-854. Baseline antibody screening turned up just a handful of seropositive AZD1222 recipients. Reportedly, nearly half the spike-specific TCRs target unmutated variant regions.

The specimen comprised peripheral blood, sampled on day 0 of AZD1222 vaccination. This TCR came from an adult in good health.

In DNA form, the CDR3 reads TGTGCCAGCAGTCCTGGAGCCAATCAGCCCCAGCATTTT. It specifies CASSPGANQPQHF. This chain uses TRBV6-6 with TRBJ1-5; unclear D gene. Trimming cost V 5 bases and J 3 bases, with 8 bases left between them. The CDR3 is made up of 13 amino acids. From germline, CDR1 is MNHNY and CDR2 SVGAGI (reference sequence).